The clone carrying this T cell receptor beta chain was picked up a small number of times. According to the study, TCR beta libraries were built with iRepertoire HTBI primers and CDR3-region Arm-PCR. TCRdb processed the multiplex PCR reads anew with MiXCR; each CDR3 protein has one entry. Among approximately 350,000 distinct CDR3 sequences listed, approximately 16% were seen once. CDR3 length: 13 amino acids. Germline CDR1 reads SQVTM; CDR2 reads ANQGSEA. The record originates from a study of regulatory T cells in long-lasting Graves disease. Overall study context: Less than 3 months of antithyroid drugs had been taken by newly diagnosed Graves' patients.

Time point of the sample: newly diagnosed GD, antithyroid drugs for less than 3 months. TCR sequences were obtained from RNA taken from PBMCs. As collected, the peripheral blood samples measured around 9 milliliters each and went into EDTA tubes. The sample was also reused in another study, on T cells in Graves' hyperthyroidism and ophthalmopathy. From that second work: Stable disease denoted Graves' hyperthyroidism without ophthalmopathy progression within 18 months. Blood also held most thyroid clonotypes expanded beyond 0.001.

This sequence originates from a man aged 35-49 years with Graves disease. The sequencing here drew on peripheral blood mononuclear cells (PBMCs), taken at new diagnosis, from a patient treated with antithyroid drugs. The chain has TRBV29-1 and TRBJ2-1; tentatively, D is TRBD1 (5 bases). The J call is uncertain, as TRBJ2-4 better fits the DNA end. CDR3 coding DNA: TGCAGCGTTGATTGGGGCCGACAAAACATTCAGTACTTC. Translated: CSVDWGRQNIQYF.